The clone carrying this T cell receptor beta chain was detected many times. The data were taken from a study of response to subunit inactivated influenza vaccine. TCRdb reprocessed the RT-PCR reads with MiXCR, giving one entry per CDR3 protein. The sample contains approximately 160,000 distinct CDR3 sequences, around 10% of which appear only once. The sample was CD8+ T cells sorted from PBMCs, taken around 25 months after vaccination. This TCR was recovered from a man aged 50 to 75 who received an inactivated influenza vaccine.

CDR3 in amino acids: CASSGGTRGEQYF. For the CDR3, the DNA is TGCGCCAGCAGCGGCGGGACCCGGGGAGAGCAGTACTTC. The V and J genes are TRBV10-2 and TRBJ2-7, with D tentatively TRBD2 (6 bases). V dropped 6 bases and J dropped 7 bases, with 16 bases sitting between them. CDR1 and CDR2 (germline): WSHSY, SAAADI. This CDR3 has 13 amino acids.